The clone carrying this TCR beta chain was counted between two and nine times. The data stem from a study of Graves' ophthalmopathy and Graves' hyperthyroidism. RNA transcripts were the template, and TCR beta CDR3 regions were amplified from them. The first round was an RT-PCR with HTBI primers, and the second round was a multiplex PCR. TCRdb redid the calling of the multiplex PCR reads with MiXCR, one entry per CDR3 protein. Of about 1.2 million distinct CDR3 sequences in the sample, roughly 35% are singletons; the top ten hold over 8.5%. V lost 3 bases, J lost 6 bases, and 10 bases stayed unmatched. The CDR3 loop spans 16 amino acids.

This clonotype originated in an adult man with Graves' hyperthyroidism. The V and J genes are TRBV12-3 or TRBV12-4 and TRBJ1-4; 7 nucleotides align to TRBD1. The sample was peripheral blood or thyroid tissue (not recorded which). The CDR3 loop reads CASSFGGQAYDEKLFF. In DNA, the CDR3 is TGTGCCAGCAGTTTTGGCGGACAGGCCTATGATGAAAAACTGTTTTTT.